This TCR beta chain was documented in a study of cytomegalovirus exposure and HLA in healthy donors. In regard to this clone: The antigen is undetermined.

CDR3 length: 18 amino acids. Trimming removed 4 bases from V and 0 bases from J; junction bases left unmatched: 6. In germline, CDR1 is SGDLS, CDR2 YYNGEE. General study results and limits: It was reported that TCR beta sequences correctly inferred the HLA-A and HLA-B alleles for most subjects. V- and J-gene trimming in TCR beta was tied to a missense DCLRE1C variant by an analysis performed later. Some V segments could not be told apart, so they were left out, TRBV6-2 and TRBV6-3 among them. One later analysis reportedly identified an Asian-associated ancestry cluster that showed fewer N-insertions than the approximately 710-donor mean.

The PCR ran on 60 Vbeta and 13 Jbeta primers. Sequencing was performed with immunoSEQ multiplex PCR; in TCRdb, only in-frame clones are kept and a portion is missing. The sample comprises around 180,000 clones, around 73% of which are singletons, and 2.4% rests with the top ten. Sequenced input: PBMCs. The chain employs TRBV9 and TRBJ2-5, with 16 bases aligning to TRBD2. The origin of this receptor is a man in his 60s in good health and CMV-seronegative. CDR3 residues: CASSYGTSGGVYQETQYF. The CDR3 bases are TGTGCCAGCAGCTACGGGACTAGCGGGGGGGTGTACCAAGAGACCCAGTACTTC.